This T cell receptor (beta chain) comes out of a study of control samples from healthy donors and cancer patients. CDR3 length: 18 residues. Germline V gene lookup returns CDR1 SEHNR and CDR2 FQNEAQ (reference sequence). Trimming removed 10 bases at V and 3 bases at J, with 29 bases between. Clones were sequenced by immunoSEQ multiplex PCR, and TCRdb holds only the in-frame ones, with some missing. Recorded for this sample: some 180,000 clones. The chain recombines TRBV7-9 with TRBJ2-3; weak D call: TRBD1 (5 bases). This clonotype was obtained from a woman in her thirties in good health. The sequencing sample was made of blood. CDR3: CATLPWGQPRRRTDTQYF. Written as DNA, the CDR3 is TGTGCCACCCTCCCATGGGGCCAACCCAGGCGTAGGACAGATACGCAGTATTTT.